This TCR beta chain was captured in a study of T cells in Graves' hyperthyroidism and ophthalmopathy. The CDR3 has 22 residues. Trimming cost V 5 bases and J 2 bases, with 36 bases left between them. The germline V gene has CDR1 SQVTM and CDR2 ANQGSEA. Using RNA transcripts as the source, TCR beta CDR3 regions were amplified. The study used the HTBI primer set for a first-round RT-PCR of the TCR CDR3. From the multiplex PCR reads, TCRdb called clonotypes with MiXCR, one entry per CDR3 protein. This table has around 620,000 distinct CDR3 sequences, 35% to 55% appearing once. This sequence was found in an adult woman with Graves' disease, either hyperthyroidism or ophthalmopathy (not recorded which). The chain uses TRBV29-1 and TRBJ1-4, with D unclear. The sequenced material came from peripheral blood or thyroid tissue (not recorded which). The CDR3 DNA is TGCAGCGTTTTTAGCCAGTTTTTCATTAGTAGCCCGACCTGGTCTACTAATGAAAAACTGTTTTTT. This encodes CSVFSQFFISSPTWSTNEKLFF.